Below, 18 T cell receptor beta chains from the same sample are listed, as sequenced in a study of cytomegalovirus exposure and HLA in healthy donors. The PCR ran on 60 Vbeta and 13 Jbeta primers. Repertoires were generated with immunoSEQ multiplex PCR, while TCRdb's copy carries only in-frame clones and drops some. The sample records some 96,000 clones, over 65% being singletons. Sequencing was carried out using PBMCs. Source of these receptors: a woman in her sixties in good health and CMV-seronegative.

DNA for the CDR3: TGTGCCAGCAGTTTTAGGTTAGCGGGTGAGCAGTTCTTC. It specifies CASSFRLAGEQFF. The rearrangement links TRBV28 to TRBJ2-1, with TRBD2 matching 7 bases. Germline V gene data show CDR1 as MDHEN and CDR2 as SYDVKM. CDR3 length: 13 amino acids. Germline trimming cut 3 bases from V and 9 bases from J; bases unmatched to any gene: 5.

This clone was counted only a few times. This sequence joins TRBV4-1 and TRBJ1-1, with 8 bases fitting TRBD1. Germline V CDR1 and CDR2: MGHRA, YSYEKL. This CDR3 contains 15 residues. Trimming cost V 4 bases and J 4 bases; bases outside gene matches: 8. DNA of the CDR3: TGCGCCAGCAGCCCTATCCAGGACAGGGTCACTGAAGCTTTCTTT. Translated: CASSPIQDRVTEAFF.

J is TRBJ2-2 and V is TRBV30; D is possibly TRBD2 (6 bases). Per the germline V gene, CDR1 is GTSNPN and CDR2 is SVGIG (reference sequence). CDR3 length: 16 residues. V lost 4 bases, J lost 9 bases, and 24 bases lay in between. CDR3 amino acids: CAWNGNGDFRRRELFF. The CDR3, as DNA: TGTGCCTGGAACGGAAATGGGGACTTTCGTCGCCGGGAGCTGTTTTTT.

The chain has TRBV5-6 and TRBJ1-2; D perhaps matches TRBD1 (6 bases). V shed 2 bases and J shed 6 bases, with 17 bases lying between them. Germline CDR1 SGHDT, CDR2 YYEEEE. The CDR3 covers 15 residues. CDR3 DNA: TGTGCCAGCAGCTTCCTCAGGGCAGGGGCTGATGGCTACACCTTC. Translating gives CASSFLRAGADGYTF.

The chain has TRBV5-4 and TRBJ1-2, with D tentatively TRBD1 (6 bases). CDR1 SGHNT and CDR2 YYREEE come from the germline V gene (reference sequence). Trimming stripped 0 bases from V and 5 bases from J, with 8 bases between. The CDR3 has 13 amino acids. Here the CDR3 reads CASSLDRDYGYTF. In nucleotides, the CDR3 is TGTGCCAGCAGCTTGGACAGGGATTATGGCTACACCTTC.

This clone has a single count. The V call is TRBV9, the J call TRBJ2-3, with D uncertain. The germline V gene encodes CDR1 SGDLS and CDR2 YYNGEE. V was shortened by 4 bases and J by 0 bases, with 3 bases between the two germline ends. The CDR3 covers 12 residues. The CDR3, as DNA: TGTGCCAGCAGCTCTAGCACAGATACGCAGTATTTT. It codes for CASSSSTDTQYF. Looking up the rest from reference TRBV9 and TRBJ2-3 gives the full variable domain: DSGVTQTPKHLITATGQRVTLRCSPRSGDLSVYWYQQSLDQGLQFLIQYYNGEERAKGNILERFSAQQFPDLHSELNLSSLELGDSALYFCASSSSTDTQYFGPGTRLTVL.

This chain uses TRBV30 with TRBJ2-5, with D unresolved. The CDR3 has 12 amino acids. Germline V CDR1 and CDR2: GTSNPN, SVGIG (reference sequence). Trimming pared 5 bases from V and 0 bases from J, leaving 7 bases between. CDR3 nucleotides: TGTGCCTGGGGCCCGTACCAAGAGACCCAGTACTTC. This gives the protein CAWGPYQETQYF.

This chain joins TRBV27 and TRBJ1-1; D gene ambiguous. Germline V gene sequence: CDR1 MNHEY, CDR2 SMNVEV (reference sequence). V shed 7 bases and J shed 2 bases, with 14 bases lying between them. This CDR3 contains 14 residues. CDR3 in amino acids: CASTAYRHNTEAFF. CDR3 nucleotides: TGTGCCAGCACCGCTTATCGACACAACACTGAAGCTTTCTTT.

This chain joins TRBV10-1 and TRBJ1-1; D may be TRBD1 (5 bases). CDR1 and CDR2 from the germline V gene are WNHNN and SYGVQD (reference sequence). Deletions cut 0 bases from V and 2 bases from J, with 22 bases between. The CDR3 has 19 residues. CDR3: CASSESGVRNLGINTEAFF. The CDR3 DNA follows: TGCGCCAGCAGTGAGTCAGGGGTCCGCAATTTGGGGATAAACACTGAAGCTTTCTTT.

The chain's CDR3 is CASSPWEGQREKLFF. Here the CDR3 DNA reads TGTGCCAGCAGCCCCTGGGAGGGTCAGAGGGAAAAACTGTTTTTT. The chain employs TRBV7-9 and TRBJ1-4; D gene unclear. V lost 5 bases and J lost 8, with 18 bases in between. Germline CDR1 SEHNR, CDR2 FQNEAQ (reference sequence). The CDR3 is made up of 15 amino acids.

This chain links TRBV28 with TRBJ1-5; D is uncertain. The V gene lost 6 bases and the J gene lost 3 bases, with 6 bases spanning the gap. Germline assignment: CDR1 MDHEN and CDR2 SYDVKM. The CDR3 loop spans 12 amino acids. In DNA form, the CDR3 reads TGTGCCAGCAGGGGCCCCAATCAGCCCCAGCATTTT. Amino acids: CASRGPNQPQHF. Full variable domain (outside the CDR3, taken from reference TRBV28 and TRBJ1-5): DVKVTQSSRYLVKRTGEKVFLECVQDMDHENMFWYRQDPGLGLRLIYFSYDVKMKEKGDIPEGYSVSREKKERFSLILESASTNQTSMYLCASRGPNQPQHFGDGTRLSIL.

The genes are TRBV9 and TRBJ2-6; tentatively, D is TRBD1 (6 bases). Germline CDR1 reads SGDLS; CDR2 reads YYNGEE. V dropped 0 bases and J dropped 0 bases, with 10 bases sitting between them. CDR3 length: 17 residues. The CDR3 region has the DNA TGTGCCAGCAGCGTAGTGGGGACAAACTCTGGGGCCAACGTCCTGACTTTC. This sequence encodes CASSVVGTNSGANVLTF. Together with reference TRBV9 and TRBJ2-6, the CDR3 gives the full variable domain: DSGVTQTPKHLITATGQRVTLRCSPRSGDLSVYWYQQSLDQGLQFLIQYYNGEERAKGNILERFSAQQFPDLHSELNLSSLELGDSALYFCASSVVGTNSGANVLTFGAGSRLTVL.

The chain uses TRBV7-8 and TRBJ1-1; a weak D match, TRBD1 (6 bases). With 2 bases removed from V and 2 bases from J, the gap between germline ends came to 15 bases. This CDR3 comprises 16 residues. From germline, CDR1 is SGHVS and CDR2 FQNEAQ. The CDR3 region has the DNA TGTGCCAGCAGCTTAAACTGGGGGGGGGCCAACACTGAAGCTTTCTTT. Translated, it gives CASSLNWGGANTEAFF.

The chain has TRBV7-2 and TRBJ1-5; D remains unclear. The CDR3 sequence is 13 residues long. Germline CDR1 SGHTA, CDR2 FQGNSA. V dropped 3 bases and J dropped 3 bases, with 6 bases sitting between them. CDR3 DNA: TGTGCCAGCAGCTTCGACACCAATCAGCCCCAGCATTTT. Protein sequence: CASSFDTNQPQHF.

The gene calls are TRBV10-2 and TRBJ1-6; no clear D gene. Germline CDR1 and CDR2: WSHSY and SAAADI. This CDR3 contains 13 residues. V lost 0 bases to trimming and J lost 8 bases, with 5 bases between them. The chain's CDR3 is CASSESGDSPLHF. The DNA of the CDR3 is TGCGCCAGCAGTGAGTCTGGAGATTCACCCCTCCACTTT.

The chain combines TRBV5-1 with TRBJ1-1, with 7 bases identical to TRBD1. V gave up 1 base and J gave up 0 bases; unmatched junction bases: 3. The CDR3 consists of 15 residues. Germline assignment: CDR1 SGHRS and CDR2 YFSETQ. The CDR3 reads CASSLSGTVNTEAFF. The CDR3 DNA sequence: TGCGCCAGCAGCTTGTCCGGGACAGTGAACACTGAAGCTTTCTTT.

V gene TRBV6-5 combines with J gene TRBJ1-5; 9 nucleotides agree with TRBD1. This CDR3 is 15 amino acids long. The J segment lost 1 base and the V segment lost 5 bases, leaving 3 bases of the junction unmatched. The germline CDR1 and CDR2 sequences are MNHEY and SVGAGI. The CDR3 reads CASSRTGASNQPQHF. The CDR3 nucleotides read TGTGCCAGCAGTCGGACAGGGGCCAGCAATCAGCCCCAGCATTTT.

CDR3 nucleotide sequence: TGTGCCAGCAGCCCTCCGGGACAGGGGTACGAGCAGTACTTC. Its protein is CASSPPGQGYEQYF. This chain links TRBV9 with TRBJ2-7; 10 positions match TRBD1. Trimming took 4 bases from V and 4 from J; bases not matched to a gene: 5. Germline V gene data show CDR1 as SGDLS and CDR2 as YYNGEE. CDR3 size: 14 residues. The full variable domain, in which reference TRBV9 and TRBJ2-7 provide the parts outside the CDR3, is DSGVTQTPKHLITATGQRVTLRCSPRSGDLSVYWYQQSLDQGLQFLIQYYNGEERAKGNILERFSAQQFPDLHSELNLSSLELGDSALYFCASSPPGQGYEQYFGPGTRLTVT.